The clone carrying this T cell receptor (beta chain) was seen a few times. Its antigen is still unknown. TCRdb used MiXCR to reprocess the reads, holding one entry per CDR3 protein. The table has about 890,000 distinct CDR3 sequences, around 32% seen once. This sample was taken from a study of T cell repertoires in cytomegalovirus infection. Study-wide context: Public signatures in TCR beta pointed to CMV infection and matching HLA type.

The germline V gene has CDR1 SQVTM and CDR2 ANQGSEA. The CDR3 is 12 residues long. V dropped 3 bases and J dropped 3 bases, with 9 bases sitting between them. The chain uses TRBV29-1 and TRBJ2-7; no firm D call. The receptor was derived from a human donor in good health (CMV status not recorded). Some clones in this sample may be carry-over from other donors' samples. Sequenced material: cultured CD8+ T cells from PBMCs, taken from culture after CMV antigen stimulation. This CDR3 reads CSVEVVGYEQYF. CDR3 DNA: TGCAGCGTTGAGGTGGTTGGCTACGAGCAGTACTTC.